What follows are 29 T cell receptor beta chains derived from one specimen sequenced in a study of T cell repertoires in aging, cancer and after chemotherapy. A mixed TRB-A/B primer pool amplified rearranged TRB by multiplex touch-down PCR. MiXCR, applied by TCRdb to the multiplex PCR reads, yields one record per CDR3 protein. This sample yields about 8,700 distinct CDR3 sequences, of which about 30% are seen a single time; more than 2.5% belongs to the top ten. Amplification of TCR beta used genomic DNA extracted from peripheral blood. Sequences were obtained from blood. These TCRs come from a human donor in good health.

In this sample, this clonotype turned up a few times. V is TRBV6-5 and J is TRBJ2-2; D remains unclear. CDR1 MNHEY and CDR2 SVGAGI come from the germline V gene. This CDR3 contains 14 residues. Trimming left V 7 bases short and J 1 base short, with 10 bases between. CDR3 DNA: TGTGCCAGCAAGGTTAGGCGGAACACCGGGGAGCTGTTTTTT. Amino acid sequence: CASKVRRNTGELFF.

The rearrangement links TRBV4-3 to TRBJ2-1; 8 nucleotides align to TRBD2. V was pared by 1 base and J by 6 bases, with 8 bases of the junction left unmatched. The CDR3 totals 16 residues. Germline CDR1 LGHNA, CDR2 YSLEER. The CDR3 DNA reads TGCGCCAGCAGCCAAGTCCGGGGACTAGGGTTCAATGAGCAGTTCTTC. Protein sequence: CASSQVRGLGFNEQFF.

This clonotype was seen a few times. The gene calls are TRBV20-1 and TRBJ1-5; 7 positions match TRBD1. The CDR3 covers 12 residues. CDR1 and CDR2 from the germline V gene are DFQATT and SNEGSKA (reference sequence). CDR3 in DNA: TGCAGCGTTGACAGGGTGGTTCAGCCCCAGCATTTT. It translates to CSVDRVVQPQHF.

This sequence joins TRBV6-1 and TRBJ2-3; the match to TRBD2 covers 9 bases. Germline V CDR1 and CDR2: MNHNS, SASEGT. J lost 9 bases, V lost 5 bases, and 9 bases had no gene match. CDR3 length equals 14 residues. The CDR3 here is CASSQSGRSFTQYF. The CDR3 DNA reads as TGTGCCAGCAGTCAAAGCGGGAGGTCATTCACGCAGTATTTT.

Details on this clonotype: A much bigger clone sits one base away, suggesting this may be a read error. V is TRBV6-5 and J is TRBJ2-2; a weak D match, TRBD2 (5 bases). Trimming pared 5 bases from V and 0 bases from J, leaving 7 bases between. The germline CDR1 and CDR2 sequences are MNHEY and SVGAGI. The CDR3 sequence is 14 residues long. CDR3 in DNA: TGTGCCAGCAGTGAACTAGCGAACACCGGGGAGCTGTTTTTT. This encodes CASSELANTGELFF.

The gene calls are TRBV6-5 and TRBJ2-2; D is tentatively TRBD1 or TRBD2 (5 bases each). This CDR3 region has 14 residues. From germline, CDR1 is MNHEY and CDR2 SVGAGI. V lost 5 bases to trimming and J lost 4 bases, with 11 bases between them. The CDR3 loop reads CASSLQGATGELFF. CDR3 coding DNA: TGTGCCAGCAGTCTCCAGGGAGCCACCGGGGAGCTGTTTTTT.

This clonotype was counted a single time. This chain uses TRBV5-1 with TRBJ1-3; D is possibly TRBD1 (5 bases). With 4 bases removed from V and 8 bases from J, the gap between germline ends came to 13 bases. The germline gives CDR1 SGHRS, CDR2 YFSETQ. The CDR3 is 13 residues long. CDR3 bases: TGCGCCAGCAGCGGAACAGGCGTTGACACCATATATTTT. Translating gives CASSGTGVDTIYF.

DNA of the CDR3: TGTGCCAGCAGCCCGCGATTCAGGGGCAACACTGAAGCTTTCTTT. This sequence encodes CASSPRFRGNTEAFF. The rearrangement links TRBV11-2 to TRBJ1-1; D might be TRBD1 (6 bases). The CDR3 has 15 residues. Per the germline V gene, CDR1 is SGHAT and CDR2 is FQNNGV. Trimming pared 5 bases from V and 2 bases from J, leaving 15 bases between.

In its sample, this clonotype was seen a few times. V usage is TRBV12-3 or TRBV12-4 and J usage is TRBJ2-4; D is possibly TRBD1 (5 bases). This CDR3 spans 16 amino acids. V was clipped by 6 bases and J by 3 bases, with 18 bases between them. The CDR3 DNA reads TGTGCCAGCAGAGGCCCCAGGGCACGTAGCAAAAACATTCAGTACTTC. Translation gives CASRGPRARSKNIQYF.

This clonotype has just a few counts. The chain joins TRBV5-5 to TRBJ1-1, with 7 bases aligning to TRBD1. Germline V gene data show CDR1 as SGHKS and CDR2 as YYEKEE (reference sequence). The J segment lost 6 bases and the V segment lost 4 bases, leaving 6 bases of the junction unmatched. The CDR3 spans 13 residues. The CDR3 DNA follows: TGTGCCAGCAGCCCGGACAGGATAGCTGAAGCTTTCTTT. This translates into CASSPDRIAEAFF.

By sample fraction, this clonotype is medium-sized. The rearrangement uses TRBV29-1 and TRBJ2-5; maybe TRBD2 (5 bases). The CDR3 extends over 13 amino acids. Deletions cut 2 bases from V and 2 bases from J, with 9 bases between. Germline V gene sequence: CDR1 SQVTM, CDR2 ANQGSEA. DNA of the CDR3: TGCAGCGTTGAACGAGGGAATCAAGAGACCCAGTACTTC. Translated: CSVERGNQETQYF. Supplemented by reference TRBV29-1 and TRBJ2-5, the full variable domain reads SAVISQKPSRDICQRGTSLTIQCQVDSQVTMMFWYRQQPGQSLTLIATANQGSEATYESGFVIDKFPISRPNLTFSTLTVSNMSPEDSSIYLCSVERGNQETQYFGPGTRLLVL.

This clonotype was observed a handful of times. The chain links TRBV20-1 to TRBJ2-1, with D maybe TRBD1 (5 bases). V was clipped by 0 bases and J by 9 bases, with 12 bases between them. Germline lookup yields CDR1 DFQATT and CDR2 SNEGSKA (reference sequence). The CDR3 contains 13 residues. The CDR3 DNA sequence: TGCAGTGCTAGAGACACGACAGCAGGTGAGCAGTTCTTC. Its protein product is CSARDTTAGEQFF.

This clonotype appeared a few times. The chain combines TRBV7-2 with TRBJ2-5, with 9 bases aligning to TRBD2. The CDR3 sequence is 14 residues long. CDR1 is SGHTA and CDR2 is FQGNSA in the germline V gene. V shed 5 bases, J shed 5 bases, and the junction held 6 bases outside the gene matches. CDR3 residues: CASSPGTSWETQYF. Here the CDR3 DNA reads TGTGCCAGCAGCCCCGGGACTAGCTGGGAGACCCAGTACTTC.

The chain recombines TRBV28 with TRBJ1-4, with a tentative D call TRBD1 (5 bases). Deletions cut 7 bases from V and 0 bases from J, with 6 bases between. CDR3 length: 13 amino acids. CDR1 is MDHEN, CDR2 SYDVKM, per germline. CDR3 sequence: CASMTATNEKLFF. CDR3 nucleotide sequence: TGTGCCAGCATGACAGCAACTAATGAAAAACTGTTTTTT.

This clonotype was counted only a few times. This rearrangement joins TRBV12-3 or TRBV12-4 to TRBJ2-5; weak D call: TRBD2 (5 bases). The V end lost 8 bases, the J end lost 2 bases, and 9 bases lay between the germline ends. There are 12 residues in the CDR3. CDR3 loop: CASPGLQETQYF. The CDR3, as DNA: TGTGCCAGCCCGGGATTACAAGAGACCCAGTACTTC.

The chain joins TRBV30 to TRBJ2-7, with D tentatively TRBD1 (6 bases). This CDR3 is built from 12 residues. With 8 bases removed from V and 0 bases from J, the gap between germline ends came to 11 bases. Germline assignment: CDR1 GTSNPN and CDR2 SVGIG (reference sequence). CDR3 amino acids: CAGGDSSYEQYF. The CDR3, as DNA: TGTGCCGGGGGCGATAGCTCCTACGAGCAGTACTTC.

J is TRBJ1-1 and V is TRBV5-6, with 8 nucleotides matching TRBD1. The germline V gene has CDR1 SGHDT and CDR2 YYEEEE. J lost 6 bases, V lost 1 base, and 5 bases had no gene match. This CDR3 comprises 14 residues. The CDR3 bases are TGTGCCAGCAGCTTGACCGGGACAGGCCCTGAAGCTTTCTTT. Its translation is CASSLTGTGPEAFF.

This clonotype was detected only a few times. The chain has TRBV20-1 and TRBJ1-1, with D perhaps TRBD1 (6 bases). The germline CDR1 and CDR2 sequences are DFQATT and SNEGSKA (reference sequence). This CDR3 spans 13 amino acids. Deletions cut 5 bases from V and 1 base from J, with 11 bases between. The CDR3 DNA reads TGCAGTGCTGCCCAGGACAGGAACACTGAAGCTTTCTTT. The encoded protein is CSAAQDRNTEAFF.

This sequence joins TRBV5-5 and TRBJ1-1; D is undetermined. Per the germline V gene, CDR1 is SGHKS and CDR2 is YYEKEE (reference sequence). The CDR3 is made up of 13 amino acids. V lost 4 bases and J lost 6, with 13 bases in between. The CDR3 DNA sequence: TGTGCCAGCAGCCTCGTTGAATACGCTGAAGCTTTCTTT. Amino acid sequence: CASSLVEYAEAFF.

V and J are TRBV19 and TRBJ2-2; TRBD2 matches 11 bases. This CDR3 comprises 18 residues. CDR1 LNHDA and CDR2 SQIVND come from the germline V gene (reference sequence). After removal of 3 bases from V and 4 bases from J, the junction contained 10 bases not matched to a gene. The CDR3 spells CASSIPLLAGEATGELFF. The CDR3 region has the DNA TGTGCCAGTAGTATCCCCCTACTAGCGGGGGAGGCCACCGGGGAGCTGTTTTTT.

Comment on this clonotype: An end of the junction does not agree with germline; a read error may underlie this. The V gene is TRBV12-3 or TRBV12-4, the J gene TRBJ2-1; 13 bases match TRBD2. The CDR3 is 20 residues long. The CDR3, as DNA: TGTGCCAGCAGTTCCCGACCCGCCTTTCTGACTAGCGGGAGGCACAATGAGCTGTTCTTC. This sequence encodes CASSSRPAFLTSGRHNELFF.

This clonotype is medium-sized. This chain joins TRBV29-1 and TRBJ2-7, with 10 bases identical to TRBD2. CDR3 length: 16 amino acids. J lost 0 bases, V lost 2 bases, and 7 bases had no gene match. The germline CDR1 and CDR2 sequences are SQVTM and ANQGSEA. The CDR3, as DNA: TGCAGCGTTGAACTAGCGGGAGTGGGGCACTCCTACGAGCAGTACTTC. This sequence encodes CSVELAGVGHSYEQYF.

By its share, this clonotype is medium-sized. V is TRBV19 and J is TRBJ1-1; D unresolved. The CDR3 is 14 residues long. Trimming stripped 4 bases from V and 13 bases from J, with 22 bases between. The germline V gene encodes CDR1 LNHDA and CDR2 SQIVND (reference sequence). CDR3 nucleotides: TGTGCCAGTAGTAGCCTTATGAGAACACTGAAGCTTTTCTTT. As protein: CASSSLMRTLKLFF.

Only one count was recorded for this clonotype. The chain recombines TRBV7-9 with TRBJ2-1; 11 bases fit TRBD2. With V trimmed by 8 bases and J by 8 bases, 5 bases remained unmatched. This CDR3 is 13 amino acids long. The germline gives CDR1 SEHNR, CDR2 FQNEAQ (reference sequence). The CDR3 region has the DNA TGTGCCAGCTCTAGCGGGAGGAGCGATGAGCAGTTCTTC. Protein sequence: CASSSGRSDEQFF.

This clonotype was counted a few times. V gene TRBV12-3 or TRBV12-4 combines with J gene TRBJ1-5; the D is unclear. This CDR3 has 13 residues. V was cut by 2 bases and J by 4 bases, with 6 bases left in between. The CDR3 DNA sequence: TGTGCCAGCAGTTTAATAGGGAATCAGCCCCAGCATTTT. It specifies CASSLIGNQPQHF.

This clonotype was seen a few times. The gene calls are TRBV6-5 and TRBJ1-2; a possible D gene is TRBD1 (5 bases). This CDR3 has 17 amino acids. Trimming shortened V by 3 bases and J by 6 bases, and 23 bases separated the two germline ends. The germline CDR1 and CDR2 sequences are MNHEY and SVGAGI. CDR3 DNA: TGTGCCAGCAGTTATTCCCTAGGGAGGGGAAGTGCTGATGGCTACACCTTC. Its translation is CASSYSLGRGSADGYTF.

The J gene is TRBJ2-5, the V gene TRBV20-1, with 9 bases matching TRBD2. The CDR3 sequence is 15 residues long. The V segment lost 0 bases and the J segment 7 bases; nucleotides outside the gene matches: 9. Germline-derived CDR1 and CDR2 are DFQATT and SNEGSKA (reference sequence). CDR3 DNA sequence: TGCAGTGCTAGAGAGCGGGAGGGATCTCCGGGGACCCAGTACTTC. Its protein is CSAREREGSPGTQYF.

This clonotype turned up a few times. The CDR3 coding sequence is TGTGCCAGCAGTTACCGTCCCCCTCTCGCGGAATACAACAATGAGCAGTTCTTC. It encodes CASSYRPPLAEYNNEQFF. V gene TRBV6-2 or TRBV6-3 combines with J gene TRBJ2-1; D remains ambiguous. The CDR3 spans 18 residues. Trimming shortened V by 2 bases and J by 5 bases, and 22 bases separated the two germline ends. Germline CDR1 is MNHEY and CDR2 is SVGEGT.

The CDR3 nucleotides read TGTGCCAGTCAATCAGGGGATCTAAACTATGGCTACACCTTC. Amino acids: CASQSGDLNYGYTF. The rearrangement joins TRBV28 to TRBJ1-2; D possibly corresponds to TRBD1 (6 bases). In germline, CDR1 is MDHEN, CDR2 SYDVKM. The CDR3 sequence is 14 residues long. V was pared by 9 bases and J by 2 bases, with 16 bases between.